These 18 T cell receptor beta chains were all obtained from the same sample, sequenced in a study of shared T cell receptors in the human thymus. The table came from immunoSEQ multiplex PCR; TCRdb's copy has only in-frame clones and leaves some out. The top ten clones hold about 0.036% of a sample with around 68,000 clones, 90% to 95% of them seen once. Source material: thymocytes. The receptors come from a human donor.

The chain couples TRBV6-5 to TRBJ1-2; D unclear. Trimming stripped 0 bases from V and 8 bases from J, with 10 bases between. The CDR3 sequence is 13 residues long. Germline CDR1 reads MNHEY; CDR2 reads SVGAGI. The CDR3 DNA is TGTGCCAGCAGTTACTCGATTTTAAGGGGCTACACCTTC. The encoded protein is CASSYSILRGYTF.

This sequence joins TRBV6-5 and TRBJ1-2; D remains unclear. Germline V gene sequence: CDR1 MNHEY, CDR2 SVGAGI. Trimming took 2 bases from V and 4 from J, leaving 14 bases between them. This CDR3 has 15 residues. The CDR3 coding sequence is TGTGCCAGCAGTTACGAGGTTGGAGGGCTCTATGGCTACACCTTC. The encoded protein is CASSYEVGGLYGYTF.

The J gene is TRBJ2-6, the V gene TRBV13; 9 bases are a match to TRBD2. Trimming cost V 0 bases and J 4 bases; bases outside gene matches: 7. The CDR3 contains 18 residues. Germline V gene lookup returns CDR1 PRHDT and CDR2 FYEKMQ (reference sequence). CDR3 sequence: CASSLGLAGGLGANVLTF. The CDR3 DNA is TGTGCCAGCAGCTTAGGACTAGCGGGTGGCTTGGGGGCCAACGTCCTGACTTTC.

This chain uses TRBV4-3 with TRBJ1-2; no clear D. The CDR3 runs 12 residues. V lost 4 bases, J lost 8 bases, and 11 bases lay in between. CDR1 is LGHNA and CDR2 is YSLEER in the germline V gene. This CDR3 reads CASSRGPDGYTF. CDR3 DNA: TGCGCCAGCAGCCGTGGACCTGACGGCTACACCTTC.

V gene TRBV7-2 combines with J gene TRBJ1-4; possible D gene TRBD1, 6 bases. Trimming stripped 3 bases from V and 7 bases from J, with 12 bases between. Germline V gene data show CDR1 as SGHTA and CDR2 as FQGNSA. The CDR3 sequence is 14 residues long. The CDR3 coding sequence is TGTGCCAGCAGCTTCAGGCAGGGGTTTGAAAAACTGTTTTTT. Translated: CASSFRQGFEKLFF. Variable domain in full (rest from reference TRBV7-2 and TRBJ1-4): GAGVSQSPSNKVTEKGKDVELRCDPISGHTALYWYRQSLGQGLEFLIYFQGNSAPDKSGLPSDRFSAERTGGSVSTLTIQRTQQEDSAVYLCASSFRQGFEKLFFGSGTQLSVL.

This rearrangement joins TRBV5-4 to TRBJ1-2; 12 bases line up with TRBD1. From germline, CDR1 is SGHNT and CDR2 YYREEE (reference sequence). CDR3 size: 15 residues. With V trimmed by 1 base and J by 8 bases, 6 bases remained unmatched. CDR3 in amino acids: CASSLPGQGARGYTF. CDR3 DNA sequence: TGTGCCAGCAGCTTGCCGGGACAGGGGGCTCGGGGCTACACCTTC.

Comment on this clone: This sample also contains other DNA sequences that code for the same CDR3. The chain uses TRBV19 and TRBJ2-2; the match to TRBD2 covers 14 bases. J lost 4 bases, V lost 3 bases, and 13 bases had no gene match. Germline V gene data show CDR1 as LNHDA and CDR2 as SQIVND (reference sequence). This CDR3 has 20 residues. In DNA form, the CDR3 reads TGTGCCAGTAGTATTAGGTTCGGGACTAGCGGGGGAGGTGGCACCGGGGAGCTGTTTTTT. This translates into CASSIRFGTSGGGGTGELFF.

The V call is TRBV9, the J call TRBJ2-3; 10 bases line up with TRBD2. This CDR3 contains 14 residues. J lost 2 bases, V lost 5 bases, and 2 bases had no gene match. CDR1 and CDR2 from the germline V gene are SGDLS and YYNGEE. In DNA form, the CDR3 reads TGTGCCAGCAGTAGCGGGGGGAACACAGATACGCAGTATTTT. It encodes CASSSGGNTDTQYF.

This chain joins TRBV19 and TRBJ1-4; D unclear. V was cut by 6 bases and J by 0 bases, with 20 bases left in between. Germline CDR1 and CDR2: LNHDA and SQIVND (reference sequence). CDR3 length: 18 amino acids. CDR3 in DNA: TGTGCCAGTAGACCGAATCGGGGTTACCGTTCAACTAATGAAAAACTGTTTTTT. Protein: CASRPNRGYRSTNEKLFF.

The CDR3 DNA reads TGTGCCAGCAGCTTGGAGGGTACAGACATGGGTGGCTACACCTTC. Encoded protein: CASSLEGTDMGGYTF. This chain connects TRBV5-6 to TRBJ1-2; no firm D call. V lost 0 bases and J 7 bases, leaving 16 bases between the germline ends. Germline CDR1 reads SGHDT; CDR2 reads YYEEEE. The CDR3 consists of 15 residues.

A single count supports this clone. The chain has TRBV28 and TRBJ1-6; a possible D gene is TRBD1 (5 bases). This CDR3 region has 11 residues. Germline V CDR1 and CDR2: MDHEN, SYDVKM. The ends were cut back, 6 bases at V and 14 bases at J, with 11 bases in the middle. The CDR3 DNA sequence: TGTGCCAGCAGGGGGACCTGGGCCCTCCACTTT. Protein product: CASRGTWALHF.

This clone has a single count. The chain carries TRBV5-4 and TRBJ2-1, with 11 positions matching TRBD2. CDR3 length equals 17 residues. The J segment lost 5 bases and the V segment lost 5 bases, leaving 12 bases of the junction unmatched. Germline assignment: CDR1 SGHNT and CDR2 YYREEE (reference sequence). CDR3 loop: CASRPGALAGGDNEQFF. The CDR3 nucleotides read TGTGCCAGCAGACCCGGGGCCCTAGCGGGGGGTGACAATGAGCAGTTCTTC.

The gene calls are TRBV2 and TRBJ2-2, with D perhaps matching TRBD1 (5 bases). Trimming removed 5 bases at V and 6 bases at J, with 10 bases between. The germline V gene encodes CDR1 SNHLY and CDR2 FYNNEI. The CDR3 is 13 residues long. The CDR3 region has the DNA TGTGCCAGCAGTAAGACAGTTCCCGGGGAGCTGTTTTTT. Translation: CASSKTVPGELFF.

This chain connects TRBV19 to TRBJ1-1, with D possibly TRBD1 on 5 matching bases. The CDR3 contains 15 residues. Between the trimmed V and J ends, which lost 5 bases and 4 bases, there was a span of 17 bases. Germline assignment: CDR1 LNHDA and CDR2 SQIVND (reference sequence). CDR3 amino acids: CASSASSLQGTEAFF. As DNA, the CDR3 is TGTGCCAGTAGTGCGAGCAGCCTTCAGGGCACTGAAGCTTTCTTT.

The J gene is TRBJ1-6, the V gene TRBV28, with 11 positions matching TRBD1. Germline CDR1 MDHEN, CDR2 SYDVKM. V dropped 0 bases and J dropped 7; count of bases not matched to a gene: 8. The CDR3 covers 18 residues. The CDR3 sequence: CASSLWTGQGAVNSPLHF. The CDR3 bases are TGTGCCAGCAGTTTATGGACTGGACAGGGGGCGGTCAATTCACCCCTCCACTTT.

This chain uses TRBV7-3 with TRBJ2-3, with D possibly TRBD1 on 5 matching bases. CDR3 length: 17 residues. In germline, CDR1 is SGHTA, CDR2 FQGTGA. The V gene lost 1 base and the J gene lost 3 bases, with 17 bases spanning the gap. The CDR3 sequence is CASSLNDPGNLTDTQYF. For the CDR3, the DNA is TGTGCCAGCAGCTTAAACGATCCAGGGAACCTTACAGATACGCAGTATTTT.

This chain's CDR3 is CASSLLYEPYEQYF. Here the CDR3 DNA reads TGTGCCAGCAGCTTACTTTACGAACCCTACGAGCAGTACTTC. This rearrangement joins TRBV7-9 to TRBJ2-7; D gene unclear. The length of the CDR3 is 14 residues. The germline V and J ends were trimmed by 2 bases and 2 bases, with 10 bases remaining between them. The germline CDR1 and CDR2 sequences are SEHNR and FQNEAQ (reference sequence).

V gene TRBV19 combines with J gene TRBJ1-2, with no clear D. V was trimmed by 3 bases and J by 4 bases, leaving 15 bases between them. Germline assignment: CDR1 LNHDA and CDR2 SQIVND (reference sequence). This CDR3 is built from 15 residues. This CDR3 is CASSIWKTLGYGYTF. The CDR3 region has the DNA TGTGCCAGTAGTATCTGGAAAACTTTAGGCTATGGCTACACCTTC.